The 18 T cell receptor beta chains below all came from one sample that was sequenced in a study of blood T cell repertoires in COVID-19 (dated by TCRdb to between 2020 and 2021). The receptor library was made with the immunoSEQ multiplex PCR assay. As stored in TCRdb, this immuneACCESS dataset retains in-frame rearrangements with V and J assigned. A fraction of the clones does not appear; measured against another copy, unresolved V genes explain less than half of the discrepancy, and the remainder lacks a known reason. For this sample there are approximately 280,000 clones; around 89% appear just once. About 1.5% of the sample is in the top ten clones. Sequencing was carried out using PBMCs or T cells enriched from blood (not recorded which). These TCRs come from a woman aged 18-35 years with acute COVID-19.

The sample holds one count of this clone. The CDR3 nucleotides are TGTGCCAGCAGCCAGACAGGGGGCCCCTACGAGCAGTACTTC. As protein: CASSQTGGPYEQYF. The rearrangement links TRBV27 to TRBJ2-7; TRBD1 aligns across 10 bases. V dropped 6 bases and J dropped 2; count of bases not matched to a gene: 4. This CDR3 comprises 14 residues. Germline V gives CDR1 MNHEY, CDR2 SMNVEV (reference sequence).

The chain has TRBV5-4 and TRBJ1-2; 7 bases are a match to TRBD1. V trimming: 4 bases; J trimming: 4 bases; junction bases outside the gene matches: 10. The germline gives CDR1 SGHNT, CDR2 YYREEE (reference sequence). The CDR3 has 15 amino acids. The CDR3 DNA reads as TGTGCCAGCAGCAAAGGGGGCGTAATGTTCTATGGCTACACCTTC. Its protein is CASSKGGVMFYGYTF.

V gene TRBV6-2 or TRBV6-3 combines with J gene TRBJ2-7; 9 nucleotides align to TRBD2. The CDR3 has 18 residues. CDR1 is MNHEY, CDR2 SVGEGT, per germline. V lost 4 bases to trimming and J lost 6 bases; unmatched junction nucleotides: 19. The CDR3 DNA sequence: TGTGCCAGCAGTTTGATGAGCAGACAACTAGCGGGCCCCCGCGAGCAGTACTTC. Residues: CASSLMSRQLAGPREQYF.

V and J are TRBV9 and TRBJ2-1; D is undetermined. Germline CDR1 and CDR2: SGDLS and YYNGEE. Trimming pared 0 bases from V and 8 bases from J, leaving 12 bases between. The length of the CDR3 is 14 residues. The CDR3 DNA is TGTGCCAGCAGCGTAGTATCTTCTGTCCATGAGCAGTTCTTC. Protein product: CASSVVSSVHEQFF.

The chain joins TRBV7-9 to TRBJ2-1, with D tentatively TRBD1 (6 bases). Between the trimmed V and J ends, which lost 5 bases and 7 bases, there was a span of 12 bases. Germline V CDR1 and CDR2: SEHNR, FQNEAQ (reference sequence). The CDR3 has 13 residues. CDR3 region: CASSPWTENEQFF. CDR3 DNA: TGTGCCAGCAGCCCATGGACAGAGAATGAGCAGTTCTTC.

The chain couples TRBV2 to TRBJ2-7, with a possible D match to TRBD1 (5 bases). The CDR3 has 13 residues. Germline V gene data show CDR1 as SNHLY and CDR2 as FYNNEI. The V gene lost 11 bases and the J gene lost 4 bases, with 18 bases spanning the gap. CDR3 loop: CAAKTTVGYEQYF. CDR3 coding DNA: TGTGCCGCCAAGACGACAGTGGGGTACGAGCAGTACTTC.

Note on this clone: The same CDR3 also results from other DNA sequences found in this sample. The rearrangement uses TRBV7-2 and TRBJ2-3; D call uncertain. This CDR3 is built from 12 residues. The germline V gene encodes CDR1 SGHTA and CDR2 FQGNSA. With 5 bases removed from V and 2 bases from J, the gap between germline ends came to 5 bases. CDR3 sequence: CASSPYTDTQYF. In nucleotides, the CDR3 is TGTGCCAGCAGCCCGTACACAGATACGCAGTATTTT.

The V and J genes are TRBV7-3 and TRBJ1-1, with 8 bases matching TRBD1. V gave up 5 bases and J gave up 2 bases; unmatched junction bases: 4. The germline V gene encodes CDR1 SGHTA and CDR2 FQGTGA. This CDR3 is built from 14 residues. Here the CDR3 reads CASSTTGGNTEAFF. The CDR3 nucleotides read TGTGCCAGCAGCACAACAGGGGGAAACACTGAAGCTTTCTTT.

This clone was observed a single time. This sample also contains other DNA sequences that code for the same CDR3. The rearrangement links TRBV6-5 to TRBJ2-7, with 10 positions matching TRBD1. The CDR3 has 13 amino acids. Germline loops: CDR1 MNHEY, CDR2 SVGAGI. The trim removed 6 bases at V and 2 bases at J, leaving 1 base unmatched. The CDR3 reads CASRGQGTYEQYF. DNA of the CDR3: TGTGCCAGCAGGGGACAGGGGACCTACGAGCAGTACTTC.

The J gene is TRBJ2-1, the V gene TRBV19; no definite D call. Germline V gene data show CDR1 as LNHDA and CDR2 as SQIVND (reference sequence). The CDR3 loop spans 14 amino acids. The germline V and J ends were trimmed by 6 bases and 0 bases, with 9 bases remaining between them. CDR3 protein: CASSWRSSYNEQFF. In DNA form, the CDR3 reads TGTGCCAGTAGCTGGCGGAGCTCCTACAATGAGCAGTTCTTC.

The chain couples TRBV29-1 to TRBJ2-2, with TRBD1 identical over 10 bases. After removal of 3 bases from V and 4 bases from J, the junction contained 2 bases not matched to a gene. Germline V CDR1 and CDR2: SQVTM, ANQGSEA. CDR3 size: 14 residues. CDR3 in amino acids: CSVEGQGITGELFF. CDR3 DNA sequence: TGCAGCGTTGAGGGACAGGGGATCACCGGGGAGCTGTTTTTT.

The V call is TRBV3-1 (or the pseudogene TRBV3-2), the J call TRBJ2-7; possible D gene TRBD1, 5 bases. There are 15 residues in the CDR3. Trimming removed 0 bases from V and 0 bases from J, with 9 bases in between. Germline lookup yields CDR1 LGHDT and CDR2 YNNKEL (reference sequence). The CDR3 spells CASSQEQAHSYEQYF. DNA for the CDR3: TGTGCCAGCAGCCAAGAACAGGCCCACTCCTACGAGCAGTACTTC.

This chain uses TRBV7-2 with TRBJ2-3, with 10 nucleotides matching TRBD2. J was trimmed by 3 bases and V by 4 bases; bases with no gene match: 7. Looked up from germline, CDR1 is SGHTA and CDR2 is FQGNSA. The CDR3 loop spans 16 amino acids. CDR3 sequence: CASSSAGTSVTDTQYF. The CDR3 nucleotides are TGTGCCAGCAGCTCCGCGGGGACTAGCGTAACAGATACGCAGTATTTT. Full variable domain (remainder filled in from reference TRBV7-2 and TRBJ2-3): GAGVSQSPSNKVTEKGKDVELRCDPISGHTALYWYRQSLGQGLEFLIYFQGNSAPDKSGLPSDRFSAERTGGSVSTLTIQRTQQEDSAVYLCASSSAGTSVTDTQYFGPGTRLTVL.

The chain employs TRBV27 and TRBJ2-7; a possible D gene is TRBD1 (5 bases). The CDR3 extends over 13 amino acids. Trimming removed 5 bases from V and 3 bases from J, with 11 bases in between. Germline V gives CDR1 MNHEY, CDR2 SMNVEV (reference sequence). CDR3 bases: TGTGCCAGCAGTAGATCTCAGGGCTACGAGCAGTACTTC. This sequence encodes CASSRSQGYEQYF.

The V gene is TRBV5-1, the J gene TRBJ2-2; tentatively, D is TRBD1 (5 bases). The germline gives CDR1 SGHRS, CDR2 YFSETQ. The V end lost 4 bases, the J end lost 4 bases, and 11 bases lay between the germline ends. The CDR3 runs to 14 residues. CDR3 loop: CASSGRVGTGELFF. The CDR3 DNA is TGCGCCAGCAGCGGCAGGGTGGGCACCGGGGAGCTGTTTTTT.

V gene TRBV12-3 or TRBV12-4 combines with J gene TRBJ1-4; TRBD1 might be the D (6 bases). This CDR3 spans 12 amino acids. Trimming took off 5 bases at V and 13 bases at J, with 14 bases between the two ends. The CDR3 protein is CASSPTARGLFF. In nucleotides, the CDR3 is TGTGCCAGCAGTCCGACAGCCAGGGGACTGTTTTTT.

CDR3 bases: TGCGCCAGCAGTGTAGGGGGCGGGTACGAGCAGTACTTC. Translation: CASSVGGGYEQYF. V is TRBV10-1 and J is TRBJ2-7, with TRBD1 matching over 7 bases. This CDR3 has 13 amino acids. The germline CDR1 and CDR2 sequences are WNHNN and SYGVQD (reference sequence). Germline trimming cut 4 bases from V and 4 bases from J; bases unmatched to any gene: 4.

The chain is built from TRBV30 and TRBJ2-7; D unclear. CDR1 is GTSNPN, CDR2 SVGIG, per germline (reference sequence). This CDR3 is 13 amino acids long. The V end was cut by 0 bases, the J end by 1 base, with 7 bases between. Here the CDR3 DNA reads TGTGCCTGGAGTGTAGTTCGGTCCTACGAGCAGTACTTC. It encodes CAWSVVRSYEQYF.